This TCR beta chain was identified in a study of blood T cell repertoires in COVID-19. The assay was immunoSEQ multiplex PCR, and TCRdb's table has in-frame clones only and misses some. The sample yields fewer than 400,000 clones, 80% to 90% seen once. There are 14 residues in the CDR3. Trimming at V came to 1 base and at J to 7 bases, leaving 6 bases not matched to a gene. Looked up from germline, CDR1 is SGHTA and CDR2 is FQGNSA. Sequenced material: PBMCs or T cells enriched from blood (not recorded which). The chain carries TRBV7-2 and TRBJ1-1; the match to TRBD1 covers 7 bases. The origin of this receptor is a man aged 25 to 40 who had recovered from COVID-19. For the CDR3, the DNA is TGTGCCAGCAGCTTAGTCAAGGGGGCCGGTGAAGCTTTCTTT. Encoded protein: CASSLVKGAGEAFF.